What follows are 26 T cell receptor beta chains derived from one specimen sequenced in a study of T-cell memory formation after mild COVID-19. Each CDR3 protein is one row after TCRdb ran MiXCR on the 5' RACE reads. The sample carries hundreds of thousands of distinct CDR3 sequences, approximately 29% recorded once. Sequencing was performed on PBMCs or a T cell subset sorted from them (not recorded which). These receptors all come from an adult woman who had mild COVID-19 (a few samples of this study predate the infection). Cell type and time point are not known.

This chain links TRBV20-1 with TRBJ1-2, with 8 bases fitting TRBD1. V lost 0 bases, J lost 5 bases, and 5 bases stayed unmatched. The CDR3 runs 14 residues. Germline V gene sequence: CDR1 DFQATT, CDR2 SNEGSKA (reference sequence). CDR3 sequence reads: CSARDARTGYGYTF. CDR3 sequence (DNA): TGCAGTGCTAGAGATGCCCGGACAGGGTATGGCTACACCTTC.

This clonotype was found once. V usage is TRBV5-1 and J usage is TRBJ1-4; the D is unclear. Germline V gives CDR1 SGHRS, CDR2 YFSETQ. CDR3 size: 15 residues. Trimming took off 4 bases at V and 7 bases at J, with 17 bases between the two ends. The CDR3 DNA follows: TGCGCCAGCAGCCCGCTCGTAGGGAGGAGTGAAAAACTGTTTTTT. As protein: CASSPLVGRSEKLFF.

Only a few counts were recorded for this clonotype. V usage is TRBV9 and J usage is TRBJ1-3, with TRBD1 matching over 8 bases. The CDR3 runs 15 residues. Germline CDR1 SGDLS, CDR2 YYNGEE. V lost 4 bases to trimming and J lost 2 bases; unmatched junction nucleotides: 5. The CDR3 coding sequence is TGTGCCAGCAGCCTAGGACAGGGCGCTGGAAACACCATATATTTT. As protein: CASSLGQGAGNTIYF.

This clonotype was counted a few times. CDR3 sequence: CASSQDSAGGRYNEQFF. The CDR3 nucleotides are TGCGCCAGCAGCCAAGATTCCGCGGGGGGACGTTACAATGAGCAGTTCTTC. V is TRBV4-3 and J is TRBJ2-1; 8 bases are a match to TRBD2. The CDR3 sequence is 17 residues long. J lost 4 bases, V lost 0 bases, and 8 bases had no gene match. Germline V gene data show CDR1 as LGHNA and CDR2 as YSLEER.

V gene TRBV12-3 or TRBV12-4 combines with J gene TRBJ2-7; the match to TRBD2 covers 13 bases. V shed 5 bases and J 2 bases; nucleotides not matched to a gene: 0. The CDR3 consists of 14 residues. The CDR3 DNA follows: TGTGCCAGCAGTGGACTAGCGGGAGCCTACGAGCAGTACTTC. Residues: CASSGLAGAYEQYF.

This clonotype has just a few counts. This chain connects TRBV7-2 to TRBJ2-7, with 8 positions matching TRBD2. The length of the CDR3 is 15 residues. Germline V gene lookup returns CDR1 SGHTA and CDR2 FQGNSA. The trim removed 5 bases at V and 6 bases at J, leaving 12 bases unmatched. The CDR3 DNA reads as TGTGCCAGCAGCCCCAGGCAGGGACTAGGTGCCGAGCAGTACTTC. Translated, it gives CASSPRQGLGAEQYF.

The rearrangement links TRBV7-8 to TRBJ2-7; D possibly corresponds to TRBD1 (6 bases). Looked up from germline, CDR1 is SGHVS and CDR2 is FQNEAQ. Trimming took off 1 base at V and 0 bases at J, with 10 bases between the two ends. CDR3 length equals 15 residues. CDR3 region: CASSLGGLGSYEQYF. The CDR3 DNA reads as TGTGCCAGCAGCTTAGGGGGGCTTGGCTCCTACGAGCAGTACTTC.

The gene calls are TRBV12-3 or TRBV12-4 and TRBJ1-2, with D hard to call. CDR3 length: 13 residues. Trimming pared 4 bases from V and 7 bases from J, leaving 13 bases between. The CDR3 coding sequence is TGTGCCAGCAGTTATGACACCATCACTGGCTACACCTTC. Amino acids: CASSYDTITGYTF.

This chain connects TRBV7-3 to TRBJ2-2, with 15 bases that match TRBD2. V lost 2 bases to trimming and J lost 0 bases; unmatched junction nucleotides: 4. The CDR3 length is 19 residues. Germline CDR1 and CDR2: SGHTA and FQGTGA. CDR3 nucleotide sequence: TGTGCCAGCAGCTTACTGGGACTAGCGGGGGGCCCGAACACCGGGGAGCTGTTTTTT. Its protein product is CASSLLGLAGGPNTGELFF.

This clonotype has ten or more counts. The J gene is TRBJ2-7, the V gene TRBV9, with unresolved D. Trimming removed 4 bases from V and 3 bases from J, with 20 bases in between. This CDR3 has 16 residues. Looked up from germline, CDR1 is SGDLS and CDR2 is YYNGEE. CDR3 region: CASSPLVPATLYEQYF. CDR3 bases: TGTGCCAGCAGCCCCCTTGTCCCCGCCACCCTCTACGAGCAGTACTTC.

This clonotype has just a few counts. The chain combines TRBV9 with TRBJ2-3; D unclear. Trimming cost V 2 bases and J 2 bases, with 9 bases left between them. Germline V gene lookup returns CDR1 SGDLS and CDR2 YYNGEE. The CDR3 has 14 residues. This CDR3 is CASSVASLTDTQYF. CDR3 nucleotide sequence: TGTGCCAGCAGCGTGGCCTCCCTCACAGATACGCAGTATTTT.

The rearrangement joins TRBV6-1 to TRBJ1-2; 7 bases align to TRBD1. With 6 bases clipped from V and 6 bases from J, the junction kept 7 bases outside the gene matches. The CDR3 extends over 13 amino acids. Germline-derived CDR1 and CDR2 are MNHNS and SASEGT. In DNA form, the CDR3 reads TGTGCCAGCAGGACCACAGGGGACAATGGCTACACCTTC. It specifies CASRTTGDNGYTF.

The chain uses TRBV12-5 and TRBJ1-5; no reliable D call. Trimming pared 5 bases from V and 4 bases from J, leaving 9 bases between. The CDR3 contains 13 residues. Germline-derived CDR1 and CDR2 are LGHNT and FRNRAP. This CDR3 is CASGIDGNQPQHF. As DNA, the CDR3 is TGTGCTAGTGGTATCGACGGTAATCAGCCCCAGCATTTT.

The V gene is TRBV29-1, the J gene TRBJ2-5; 7 bases line up with TRBD1. With V trimmed by 4 bases and J by 0 bases, 2 bases remained unmatched. The CDR3 contains 13 residues. CDR1 and CDR2 from the germline V gene are SQVTM and ANQGSEA. The CDR3 nucleotides read TGCAGCGTTGCGGGGACAGACCAAGAGACCCAGTACTTC. Encoded protein: CSVAGTDQETQYF.

The sample holds a few counts of this clonotype. The V and J genes are TRBV4-1 and TRBJ2-7; D gene unclear. Germline V CDR1 and CDR2: MGHRA, YSYEKL. Between the trimmed V and J ends, which lost 0 bases and 7 bases, there was a span of 16 bases. CDR3 length: 15 residues. The CDR3 coding sequence is TGCGCCAGCAGCCAAGAGCTGCAGTTTCCGAGTGAGCAGTACTTC. Residues: CASSQELQFPSEQYF.

The rearrangement links TRBV4-1 to TRBJ2-5; 7 nucleotides agree with TRBD1. The germline V gene has CDR1 MGHRA and CDR2 YSYEKL. The CDR3 runs 14 residues. Trimming took 1 base from V and 4 from J; bases not matched to a gene: 3. CDR3 bases: TGCGCCAGCAGCCAAGGAAGGGGGCGAGAGACCCAGTACTTC. Protein sequence: CASSQGRGRETQYF.

This clonotype was seen a few times. The rearrangement uses TRBV29-1 and TRBJ2-5; tentatively, D is TRBD1 (5 bases). V was clipped by 5 bases and J by 5 bases, with 12 bases between them. Germline V gene lookup returns CDR1 SQVTM and CDR2 ANQGSEA. The CDR3 totals 12 residues. The CDR3 nucleotides read TGCAGCGTTCCCAGGGCTTCCGAGACCCAGTACTTC. Protein sequence: CSVPRASETQYF.

This clonotype was counted many times. The rearrangement joins TRBV27 to TRBJ2-1; 7 bases match TRBD2. With V trimmed by 5 bases and J by 6 bases, 10 bases remained unmatched. This CDR3 has 15 amino acids. CDR1 is MNHEY, CDR2 SMNVEV, per germline (reference sequence). CDR3 protein: CASSPQGLVSNEQFF. CDR3 nucleotide sequence: TGTGCCAGCAGTCCCCAAGGACTAGTTAGCAATGAGCAGTTCTTC.

This clonotype was counted a few times. The rearrangement uses TRBV12-3 or TRBV12-4 and TRBJ2-2; D ambiguous. Deletions cut 7 bases from V and 3 bases from J, with 6 bases between. The CDR3 is 12 amino acids. This CDR3 reads CASTPDTGELFF. DNA for the CDR3: TGTGCCAGCACCCCAGACACCGGGGAGCTGTTTTTT.

This clonotype was counted a few times. The chain carries TRBV4-1 and TRBJ2-3; 8 nucleotides match TRBD1. The junction had 8 bases not matched to a gene; V was cut back by 6 bases and J by 3 bases. This CDR3 spans 15 amino acids. CDR1 MGHRA and CDR2 YSYEKL come from the germline V gene. The CDR3 sequence: CASSVGQGGTDTQYF. Written as DNA, the CDR3 is TGCGCCAGCAGTGTTGGACAGGGAGGAACAGATACGCAGTATTTT.

This sequence joins TRBV7-9 and TRBJ1-3; the D is unclear. This CDR3 contains 13 residues. Germline V gene data show CDR1 as SEHNR and CDR2 as FQNEAQ (reference sequence). V lost 1 base and J 4 bases, leaving 5 bases between the germline ends. DNA of the CDR3: TGTGCCAGCAGCTTAGAGGCCGGAAACACCATATATTTT. Translation gives CASSLEAGNTIYF. Combining the CDR3 with reference TRBV7-9 and TRBJ1-3 gives the whole variable domain DTGVSQNPRHKITKRGQNVTFRCDPISEHNRLYWYRQTLGQGPEFLTYFQNEAQLEKSRLLSDRFSAERPKGSFSTLEIQRTEQGDSAMYLCASSLEAGNTIYFGEGSWLTVV.

The V call is TRBV20-1, the J call TRBJ2-1; 8 bases align to TRBD2. The CDR3 runs to 12 residues. Germline CDR1 is DFQATT and CDR2 is SNEGSKA (reference sequence). J lost 14 bases, V lost 1 base, and 7 bases had no gene match. The CDR3 reads CSARVAGGPEFF. CDR3 in DNA: TGCAGTGCTAGAGTGGCGGGAGGACCGGAGTTCTTC.

This clonotype has only a few counts. The CDR3 protein is CASKLRGTASYEQYF. The CDR3 coding sequence is TGTGCCAGCAAATTACGGGGGACAGCGTCCTACGAGCAGTACTTC. This chain uses TRBV6-5 with TRBJ2-7; maybe TRBD1 (7 bases). Looked up from germline, CDR1 is MNHEY and CDR2 is SVGAGI. The CDR3 covers 15 residues. The V and J ends lost 7 bases and 1 base respectively, with 17 bases between them.

The CDR3 region is CASSFVAGSAGYTF. CDR3 coding DNA: TGTGCCAGCAGTTTTGTAGCGGGGTCCGCTGGCTACACCTTC. The chain carries TRBV27 and TRBJ1-2, with D uncertain. This CDR3 region has 14 residues. Trimming removed 3 bases from V and 7 bases from J, with 15 bases in between. Germline-derived CDR1 and CDR2 are MNHEY and SMNVEV (reference sequence).

This clonotype was counted between two and nine times. The chain joins TRBV5-1 to TRBJ2-3, with D perhaps TRBD2 (6 bases). Germline-derived CDR1 and CDR2 are SGHRS and YFSETQ. V was cut by 4 bases and J by 2 bases, with 14 bases left in between. This CDR3 has 15 amino acids. CDR3 protein: CASSPGRGITDTQYF. The DNA of the CDR3 is TGCGCCAGCAGCCCGGGCCGCGGGATCACAGATACGCAGTATTTT.

This clonotype was detected only a few times. The chain couples TRBV3-1 to TRBJ2-2, with D perhaps matching TRBD2 (6 bases). The CDR3 runs to 14 residues. Germline CDR1 and CDR2: LGHDT and YNNKEL (reference sequence). V was pared by 6 bases and J by 5 bases, with 13 bases between. The CDR3 here is CASSRGSGTGELFF. CDR3 DNA: TGTGCCAGCAGTCGAGGGAGCGGGACCGGGGAGCTGTTTTTT.